A single sample is the source of the 9 T cell receptor beta chains below, sequenced in a study of T cell responses to AZD1222 COVID-19 vaccine. Profiling relied on immunoSEQ multiplex PCR, and the TCRdb table lists in-frame clones only, not all of them. The repertoire holds roughly 260,000 clones, with 93% as singletons. The specimen was peripheral blood, collected on day 0 of AZD1222 vaccination. These receptors were collected from an adult in good health.

The V gene is TRBV19, the J gene TRBJ1-1, with D unresolved. Germline V gene lookup returns CDR1 LNHDA and CDR2 SQIVND (reference sequence). The CDR3 totals 10 residues. Trimming took off 6 bases at V and 5 bases at J, with 4 bases between the two ends. In DNA form, the CDR3 reads TGTGCCAGTAGCGGTACTGAAGCTTTCTTT. This gives the protein CASSGTEAFF.

On this clone: This CDR3 is also generated by other DNA sequences in the sample. The chain is built from TRBV2 and TRBJ1-1; D is ambiguous. The germline gives CDR1 SNHLY, CDR2 FYNNEI. The CDR3 consists of 14 residues. The V end was cut by 2 bases, the J end by 2 bases, with 9 bases between. The CDR3 DNA reads as TGTGCCAGCAGTGAACTGGGTGGAAACACTGAAGCTTTCTTT. It encodes CASSELGGNTEAFF.

CDR3 loop: CASSDPRDRGEGYTF. The DNA for the CDR3 is TGCGCCAGCAGTGACCCCCGGGACAGGGGAGAGGGCTACACCTTC. V gene TRBV10-2 combines with J gene TRBJ1-2; 10 bases are a match to TRBD1. CDR1 and CDR2 from the germline V gene are WSHSY and SAAADI. Trimming cost V 3 bases and J 8 bases; bases outside gene matches: 9. The CDR3 is made up of 15 amino acids.

The chain has TRBV24-1 and TRBJ2-2, with 7 bases aligning to TRBD1. The V and J ends lost 4 bases and 2 bases, in that order; junction bases with no gene match: 6. Per germline, CDR1 KGHDR and CDR2 SFDVKD. The CDR3 is made up of 16 amino acids. The CDR3 DNA follows: TGTGCCACCAGTGACCCCCGACAGGGAAACACCGGGGAGCTGTTTTTT. This codes for CATSDPRQGNTGELFF.

This clone has just one count. The CDR3 is CATSRDRLQNEQYF. The CDR3 region has the DNA TGTGCCACCAGCAGAGATCGATTGCAGAACGAGCAGTACTTC. This chain links TRBV15 with TRBJ2-7; D unclear. The CDR3 extends over 14 amino acids. The germline V gene has CDR1 LNHNV and CDR2 YYDKDF (reference sequence). V was trimmed by 0 bases and J by 5 bases, leaving 11 bases between them.

The rearrangement uses TRBV7-9 and TRBJ1-4; 10 bases are a match to TRBD1. Germline V gene lookup returns CDR1 SEHNR and CDR2 FQNEAQ (reference sequence). The junction had 6 bases not matched to a gene; V was cut back by 6 bases and J by 8 bases. This CDR3 is built from 14 residues. DNA for the CDR3: TGTGCCAGCAGACCCGGGACAGGGGTGGAAAAACTGTTTTTT. This encodes CASRPGTGVEKLFF.

The chain uses TRBV28 and TRBJ2-7; D remains ambiguous. The CDR3 spans 13 residues. The V gene lost 6 bases and the J gene lost 0 bases, with 9 bases spanning the gap. Looked up from germline, CDR1 is MDHEN and CDR2 is SYDVKM. This CDR3 is CASSSGPSYEQYF. Written as DNA, the CDR3 is TGTGCCAGCAGCTCTGGGCCCTCCTACGAGCAGTACTTC.

This clone was counted a single time. V usage is TRBV7-8 and J usage is TRBJ1-1; 7 bases align to TRBD1. V shed 4 bases and J 6 bases; nucleotides not matched to a gene: 8. The CDR3 totals 14 residues. Germline values: CDR1 SGHVS, CDR2 FQNEAQ. The CDR3 loop is CASSWRTGDPEAFF. In DNA, the CDR3 is TGTGCCAGCAGCTGGCGTACAGGGGATCCTGAAGCTTTCTTT.

J is TRBJ2-7 and V is TRBV19, with 7 bases fitting TRBD1. From germline, CDR1 is LNHDA and CDR2 SQIVND (reference sequence). Trimming took 8 bases from V and 0 from J; bases not matched to a gene: 4. The CDR3 sequence is 13 residues long. CDR3 residues: CASQGQNSYEQYF. In DNA form, the CDR3 reads TGTGCCAGTCAGGGACAGAACTCCTACGAGCAGTACTTC. The full variable domain, rest sourced from reference TRBV19 and TRBJ2-7, is DGGITQSPKYLFRKEGQNVTLSCEQNLNHDAMYWYRQDPGQGLRLIYYSQIVNDFQKGDIAEGYSVSREKKESFPLTVTSAQKNPTAFYLCASQGQNSYEQYFGPGTRLTVT.